This record concerns one T cell receptor (beta chain) sequence. Its antigen is unidentified. This may arise from a read error, as a much more abundant clone is one base away. These data belong to a study of regulatory T cells in long-lasting Graves disease. Study results and caveats: For persistent Graves' patients, TCR diversity was lower than for newly diagnosed ones. TRBV28 was favored in persistent disease, as were TRBJ1-2 and TRBJ2-5.

This CDR3 is 15 amino acids long. Time point given: newly diagnosed GD, antithyroid drugs for less than 3 months. RNA isolated from PBMCs was used to make the TCR library. Sequencing libraries for TCR beta were prepared with iRepertoire HTBI primers and Arm-PCR of CDR3 regions. TCRdb reprocessed the multiplex PCR reads with MiXCR, giving one entry per CDR3 protein. The top ten hold under 20% of the sample, which has 600,000 to 650,000 distinct CDR3 sequences, 15% to 20% seen once. In addition, the sample was reused for a study of T cells in Graves' hyperthyroidism and ophthalmopathy. According to that study: During a first-round RT-PCR of the TCR CDR3, the HTBI primer set was used. Most expanded thyroid clonotypes above 0.001 also appeared in blood.

V usage is TRBV12-3 or TRBV12-4 and J usage is TRBJ2-1; 9 nucleotides align to TRBD2. Source: peripheral blood mononuclear cells (PBMCs), taken at new diagnosis, from a patient treated with antithyroid drugs. This clonotype was sampled from a woman aged 25 to 45 with Graves disease. The CDR3 region is CASILTSGHYNKQFF. CDR3 in DNA: TGTGCCAGCATCCTGACTAGCGGTCATTACAATAAGCAGTTCTTC.